Presented here are 15 T cell receptor beta chains from one specimen sequenced in a study of cytomegalovirus exposure and HLA in healthy donors. PCR employed 60 Vbeta and 13 Jbeta primers. The protocol was immunoSEQ multiplex PCR, while the TCRdb copy is restricted to in-frame clones and leaves out a portion. The sample has about 190,000 clones; over 65% are singletons. Specimen: PBMCs. These receptors all come from a man in his forties in good health and CMV-seropositive.

There are a few counts of this clone. The chain combines TRBV19 with TRBJ2-5, with a weak D call TRBD1 (6 bases). Germline assignment: CDR1 LNHDA and CDR2 SQIVND (reference sequence). CDR3 length: 15 residues. V lost 6 bases, J lost 2 bases, and 16 bases lay in between. The CDR3 nucleotides read TGTGCCAGTAGACTAGTGGGACAAGCTCAAGAGACCCAGTACTTC. It encodes CASRLVGQAQETQYF.

The V gene is TRBV5-6, the J gene TRBJ1-5, with D tentatively TRBD1 (5 bases). V was trimmed by 7 bases and J by 0 bases, leaving 11 bases between them. The CDR3 is made up of 14 amino acids. Germline-derived CDR1 and CDR2 are SGHDT and YYEEEE. The CDR3 sequence: CASGEGSSNQPQHF. The DNA of the CDR3 is TGTGCCAGCGGGGAGGGGAGTAGCAATCAGCCCCAGCATTTT.

The chain carries TRBV2 and TRBJ1-1, with 8 nucleotides matching TRBD1. Germline loops: CDR1 SNHLY, CDR2 FYNNEI. Trimming removed 11 bases from V and 1 base from J; junction bases left unmatched: 12. The CDR3 runs 15 residues. CDR3 protein: CAVLRTGGKNTEAFF. In DNA form, the CDR3 reads TGTGCCGTACTAAGAACAGGGGGAAAGAACACTGAAGCTTTCTTT.

V and J are TRBV7-9 and TRBJ2-1, with a tentative D call TRBD2 (5 bases). This CDR3 spans 13 amino acids. V lost 4 bases to trimming and J lost 7 bases, with 11 bases between them. Germline V gene data show CDR1 as SEHNR and CDR2 as FQNEAQ (reference sequence). CDR3 DNA sequence: TGTGCCAGCAGCTCCGAACTAGAAAATGAGCAGTTCTTC. This sequence encodes CASSSELENEQFF.

The chain carries TRBV30 and TRBJ2-7; 7 nucleotides agree with TRBD1. V shed 8 bases and J 7 bases; nucleotides not matched to a gene: 17. This CDR3 spans 14 amino acids. The germline V gene has CDR1 GTSNPN and CDR2 SVGIG (reference sequence). The CDR3 sequence: CAGLQGKPPGEQYF. Here the CDR3 DNA reads TGTGCCGGCTTACAGGGGAAGCCCCCGGGGGAGCAGTACTTC.

The CDR3 is CASSPGQGAHETQYF. CDR3 nucleotide sequence: TGTGCCAGCAGCCCCGGACAGGGGGCTCACGAGACCCAGTACTTC. The V call is TRBV7-9, the J call TRBJ2-5; the match to TRBD1 covers 11 bases. CDR1 and CDR2 (germline): SEHNR, FQNEAQ (reference sequence). The CDR3 runs to 15 residues. The junction had 7 bases not matched to a gene; V was cut back by 5 bases and J by 5 bases.

The chain couples TRBV25-1 to TRBJ2-1; 8 bases are shared with TRBD1. The V segment lost 4 bases and the J segment 12 bases; nucleotides outside the gene matches: 14. This CDR3 comprises 15 residues. Germline-derived CDR1 and CDR2 are MGHDK and SYGVNS. The CDR3 here is CASSVISGTGGGQFF. CDR3 DNA sequence: TGTGCCAGCAGTGTAATCTCCGGGACAGGCGGAGGGCAGTTCTTC.

The CDR3 DNA reads TGTGCCAGCAGCTTGTCCCGGACAGGGGGCAGTGCGGGGGCCAACGTCCTGACTTTC. This encodes CASSLSRTGGSAGANVLTF. V is TRBV5-6 and J is TRBJ2-6, with 11 bases identical to TRBD1. The germline V gene has CDR1 SGHDT and CDR2 YYEEEE. CDR3 length: 19 amino acids. The J segment lost 4 bases and the V segment lost 1 base, leaving 10 bases of the junction unmatched. Full variable domain (remainder filled in from reference TRBV5-6 and TRBJ2-6): DAGVTQSPTHLIKTRGQQVTLRCSPKSGHDTVSWYQQALGQGPQFIFQYYEEEERQRGNFPDRFSGHQFPNYSSELNVNALLLGDSALYLCASSLSRTGGSAGANVLTFGAGSRLTVL.

The chain carries TRBV19 and TRBJ2-3, with 9 bases matching TRBD2. Germline CDR1 reads LNHDA; CDR2 reads SQIVND (reference sequence). V was clipped by 10 bases and J by 3 bases; unmatched bases: 11. The length of the CDR3 is 15 residues. As DNA, the CDR3 is TGTGCCACCGCGGGGGGGGACTTCCTGACAGATACGCAGTATTTT. This sequence encodes CATAGGDFLTDTQYF.

Remarks on this clone: An end of the junction differs from the germline gene, which may be a read error. The V and J genes are TRBV4-1 and TRBJ1-4, with D perhaps TRBD1 (5 bases). Germline loops: CDR1 MGHRA, CDR2 YSYEKL. The CDR3 spans 15 residues. The CDR3 DNA sequence: TGTGCCAGCAGCCAGCTAGACAAGGGGAATGAAAAACTGTTTTTT. This translates into CASSQLDKGNEKLFF.

The V and J genes are TRBV11-2 and TRBJ2-1; 11 nucleotides align to TRBD2. Germline lookup yields CDR1 SGHAT and CDR2 FQNNGV. This CDR3 has 19 amino acids. Germline trimming cut 5 bases from V and 1 base from J; bases unmatched to any gene: 13. The CDR3 DNA follows: TGTGCCAGCAGCCCATACTTAGCGGGAGGGCCCCTTTCCTACAATGAGCAGTTCTTC. Amino acid sequence: CASSPYLAGGPLSYNEQFF.

The chain couples TRBV7-7 to TRBJ2-5; 8 bases match TRBD2. Trimming removed 5 bases from V and 1 base from J; junction bases left unmatched: 6. This CDR3 has 15 residues. Per the germline V gene, CDR1 is SSHAT and CDR2 is FNYEAQ (reference sequence). The chain's CDR3 is CASSARGGIQETQYF. CDR3 DNA: TGTGCCAGCAGCGCCCGGGGGGGGATCCAAGAGACCCAGTACTTC.

The chain recombines TRBV9 with TRBJ2-5; D is ambiguous. The V end was cut by 0 bases, the J end by 1 base, with 7 bases between. The germline gives CDR1 SGDLS, CDR2 YYNGEE. The CDR3 extends over 14 amino acids. The chain's CDR3 is CASSVGLIQETQYF. The CDR3 DNA is TGTGCCAGCAGCGTAGGGCTGATCCAAGAGACCCAGTACTTC.

J is TRBJ2-7 and V is TRBV6-5; maybe TRBD1 (6 bases). V lost 7 bases, J lost 6 bases, and 19 bases lay in between. CDR1 and CDR2 (germline): MNHEY, SVGAGI. This CDR3 spans 14 amino acids. Written as DNA, the CDR3 is TGTGCCAGCATGGACAGTGTGCGAACTTCCGAGCAGTACTTC. This encodes CASMDSVRTSEQYF.

The gene calls are TRBV21-1 and TRBJ1-2; the tabulated D call, TRBD1, remains unverified against the DNA. TRBV21-1 is noted as a pseudogene. The CDR3 is 15 amino acids. The CDR3, as DNA: TGTGCCAGGGGAACAGGACAGGGGGCCAGCTATGGCTACACCTTC. The encoded protein is CARGTGQGASYGYTF.